This is a list of T cell receptor beta chains from one sample in a study of Ad26.COV2.S vaccination and SARS-CoV-2 variants. The repertoire was sequenced with immunoSEQ multiplex PCR; TCRdb's copy has only in-frame clones and lacks some. The table records roughly 510,000 clones, approximately 90% of them present only once. The starting material was peripheral blood, obtained in a trial of Ad26.COV2.S vaccine versus placebo. These receptors came from a person aged 18-65 years who received the Ad26.COV2.S COVID-19 vaccine or a placebo. Both conserved end residues are part of each CDR3. The order of the fields is V gene, J gene, CDR3 protein.

TRBV6-2/TRBV6-3,TRBJ2-3,CASSLWDKSTDTQYF
TRBV9,TRBJ2-1,CASSPSGGSYNEQFF
TRBV11-2,TRBJ2-7,CASSLQGAIYEQYF
TRBV18,TRBJ2-3,CASSPSADTQYF
TRBV28,TRBJ2-5,CASRGARGRKETQYF
TRBV28,TRBJ1-2,CASSPRWRDYGYTF
TRBV7-9,TRBJ1-3,CASSPPGNTIYF
TRBV4-2,TRBJ1-1,CASSQDQGPNTEAFF
TRBV29-1,TRBJ2-5,CSVAGTIRLQETQYF
TRBV3-1/TRBV3-2,TRBJ2-7,CASSQVASPYEQYF
TRBV19,TRBJ2-5,CASSIAGASETQYF
TRBV9,TRBJ2-5,CASSVDRVGETQYF
TRBV11-3,TRBJ2-1,CASSLDTSLNAYNEQFF
TRBV5-1,TRBJ1-2,CASKDLLIRGYTF
TRBV19,TRBJ2-7,CASSAALAGDTYEQYF
TRBV7-6,TRBJ2-7,CASSLTDGYEQYF
TRBV18,TRBJ1-5,CASSLKRENSNQPQHF
TRBV30,TRBJ1-2,CAWSPGAANYGYTF
TRBV5-5,TRBJ2-2,CASSLRARTPNTGELFF
TRBV28,TRBJ1-5,CASSLSGRNQPQHF
TRBV7-2,TRBJ2-7,CASSLAGVPRYEQYF
TRBV7-9,TRBJ2-6,CASSLAALPRANVLTF
TRBV4-3,TRBJ2-7,CASSRASGAYEQYF
TRBV7-6,TRBJ1-3,CASSLGTGTLIEPIYF
TRBV20-1,TRBJ1-1,CSARQVEAFF
TRBV5-4,TRBJ2-7,CASSLDPGYEQYF
TRBV28,TRBJ2-7,CASSPRTGLGYEQYF
TRBV7-9,TRBJ2-3,CASTRGWEGLDTQYF
TRBV5-1,TRBJ2-1,CASSLEVPTGYNEQFF
TRBV30,TRBJ1-4,CAWSGQGGAEKLFF
TRBV5-5,TRBJ1-1,CASSLGDSLNTEAFF
TRBV5-8,TRBJ2-7,CASSHHYEQYF
TRBV7-8,TRBJ2-1,CASSLVLAGRGEQFF
TRBV21-1,TRBJ1-4,CASGCANEKLFF
TRBV9,TRBJ2-5,CASSVDPGQGGTQYF
TRBV28,TRBJ2-2,CASRWTSGSHGELFF
TRBV28,TRBJ1-2,CASSQTPQGRRGYTF
TRBV11-2,TRBJ1-1,CASSSLGVNTEAFF
TRBV7-9,TRBJ1-2,CASSYMTDLYGYTF
TRBV6-2/TRBV6-3,TRBJ2-7,CASSYGTSGRAKIYEQYF
TRBV9,TRBJ1-5,CANTGGSQPQHF
TRBV9,TRBJ2-1,CASSVEGQPTIDNEQFF
TRBV5-4,TRBJ1-1,CASSVLTNTEAFF
TRBV4-1,TRBJ2-7,CASSQAAASSYEQYF
TRBV27,TRBJ1-4,CASSFEGRGEKLFF
TRBV28,TRBJ1-2,CASSFGRVFYGYTF
TRBV11-2,TRBJ2-1,CASGTSGAGQQFF
TRBV28,TRBJ2-7,CASSLRTSGAYEQYF
TRBV7-9,TRBJ2-7,CASSLAAGYEQYF
TRBV6-5,TRBJ2-1,CASTRTPRQDNEQFF
TRBV9,TRBJ2-5,CASSVVGLAETQYF
TRBV7-9,TRBJ2-5,CASSRRSQETQYF